Below are 18 T cell receptor beta chains sequenced from a single sample in a study of identical twins. Via MiXCR, TCRdb re-called the 5' RACE reads, giving one row per CDR3 protein. The sample consists of hundreds of thousands of distinct CDR3 sequences, less than 7% of them appearing once. What was sequenced was naive T cells sorted from blood. Receptors were obtained from a man younger than 35 in good health.

This clonotype was seen repeatedly, ten times or more. This chain connects TRBV20-1 to TRBJ1-1; 9 bases map to TRBD1. The germline V gene has CDR1 DFQATT and CDR2 SNEGSKA (reference sequence). Losses at the gene ends were 0 bases for V and 3 bases for J; bases not matched to a gene: 8. The CDR3 length is 16 residues. The CDR3 sequence: CSARETGGVGDTEAFF. As DNA, the CDR3 is TGCAGTGCTAGAGAAACAGGGGGCGTCGGGGACACTGAAGCTTTCTTT.

This clonotype was recorded many times. This sequence joins TRBV7-3 and TRBJ1-6, with D unclear. The CDR3 totals 14 residues. Trimming took 5 bases from V and 7 from J, leaving 12 bases between them. CDR1 and CDR2 from the germline V gene are SGHTA and FQGTGA. CDR3 coding DNA: TGTGCCAGCAGCCCCGGGAACGGGAATTCACCCCTCCACTTT. This translates into CASSPGNGNSPLHF.

The chain joins TRBV15 to TRBJ2-3; TRBD2 aligns across 8 bases. The length of the CDR3 is 15 residues. J lost 2 bases, V lost 8 bases, and 9 bases had no gene match. Germline CDR1 LNHNV, CDR2 YYDKDF (reference sequence). In DNA form, the CDR3 reads TGTGCCACCCGAGCGGGAGATTCCCCCACAGATACGCAGTATTTT. Amino acids: CATRAGDSPTDTQYF.

In its sample, this clonotype was seen a few times. The chain combines TRBV29-1 with TRBJ1-2, with D maybe TRBD1 (6 bases). V was trimmed by 6 bases and J by 8 bases, leaving 16 bases between them. The CDR3 loop spans 12 amino acids. Germline CDR1 and CDR2: SQVTM and ANQGSEA. CDR3 nucleotide sequence: TGCAGCGTCCCTCAGGGGAATGGAGGCTACACCTTC. This gives the protein CSVPQGNGGYTF.

This clonotype was counted at least ten times. This sequence joins TRBV27 and TRBJ2-7; maybe TRBD1 (5 bases). The length of the CDR3 is 13 residues. V was shortened by 4 bases and J by 1 base, with 8 bases between the two germline ends. Germline-derived CDR1 and CDR2 are MNHEY and SMNVEV (reference sequence). This CDR3 reads CASSSDRSYEQYF. The CDR3 region has the DNA TGTGCCAGCAGTTCAGACAGATCCTACGAGCAGTACTTC.

This clonotype has at least ten counts. The chain is built from TRBV7-8 and TRBJ2-7; the D is unclear. Deletions cut 3 bases from V and 2 bases from J, with 17 bases between. This CDR3 is built from 16 residues. Germline V gene sequence: CDR1 SGHVS, CDR2 FQNEAQ. The CDR3 DNA reads TGTGCCAGCAGCTTTTGGGATCTTAGAGGTCCCTACGAGCAGTACGTC. Translating it yields CASSFWDLRGPYEQYV.

The V gene is TRBV6-4, the J gene TRBJ2-5; D is undetermined. CDR3 size: 13 residues. V lost 8 bases and J 0 bases, leaving 10 bases between the germline ends. CDR1 and CDR2 (germline): MRHNA, SNTAGT. The chain's CDR3 is CASPPWDQETQYF. The CDR3 nucleotides read TGTGCCAGCCCCCCCTGGGACCAAGAGACCCAGTACTTC.

This clonotype was seen ten or more times. This sequence joins TRBV4-1 and TRBJ2-3; TRBD2 aligns across 10 bases. Germline CDR1 MGHRA, CDR2 YSYEKL. Germline trimming cut 4 bases from V and 3 bases from J; bases unmatched to any gene: 4. This CDR3 spans 15 amino acids. The CDR3 reads CASSRLGLATDTQYF. The CDR3 DNA follows: TGCGCCAGCAGCCGTTTGGGACTAGCGACAGATACGCAGTATTTT.

The sample holds a few counts of this clonotype. The chain is built from TRBV5-1 and TRBJ2-7, with a weak D call TRBD1 (5 bases). Germline V gives CDR1 SGHRS, CDR2 YFSETQ. Trimming took 5 bases from V and 6 from J, leaving 9 bases between them. The CDR3 is 11 residues long. The CDR3 reads CASRNRSEQYF. The CDR3 DNA is TGCGCCAGCAGAAACAGGTCCGAGCAGTACTTC.

The V call is TRBV28, the J call TRBJ2-7, with 7 bases that match TRBD1. The length of the CDR3 is 16 residues. V lost 4 bases to trimming and J lost 0 bases; unmatched junction nucleotides: 9. In germline, CDR1 is MDHEN, CDR2 SYDVKM. DNA for the CDR3: TGTGCCAGCAGTTCCCCCGACAGGGTCGGCTCCTACGAGCAGTACTTC. Translating gives CASSSPDRVGSYEQYF.

CDR3 coding DNA: TGTGCCAGCAGGCAAGGGACTAGCGGGAGCTACGAGCAGTACGTC. Translating it yields CASRQGTSGSYEQYV. The rearrangement links TRBV6-1 to TRBJ2-7, with TRBD2 identical over 14 bases. Germline lookup yields CDR1 MNHNS and CDR2 SASEGT. With 6 bases clipped from V and 3 bases from J, the junction kept 4 bases outside the gene matches. The CDR3 consists of 15 residues.

This clonotype was recorded at least ten times. This CDR3 is CASSPGQGFYNSPLHF. DNA of the CDR3: TGTGCCAGCAGCCCGGGACAGGGTTTCTATAATTCACCCCTCCACTTT. The chain carries TRBV12-3 or TRBV12-4 and TRBJ1-6, with 9 bases matching TRBD1. Losses at the gene ends were 6 bases for V and 3 bases for J; bases not matched to a gene: 6. There are 16 residues in the CDR3.

The chain joins TRBV11-2 to TRBJ2-2, with D possibly matching TRBD2 (5 bases). The germline V gene has CDR1 SGHAT and CDR2 FQNNGV. CDR3 size: 19 residues. V shed 5 bases and J shed 3 bases, with 25 bases lying between them. The CDR3 here is CASSGRTGSLPSYTGELFF. Here the CDR3 DNA reads TGTGCCAGCAGCGGGCGGACGGGGTCACTGCCTTCATACACCGGGGAGCTGTTTTTT.

The chain carries TRBV10-2 and TRBJ2-7; D perhaps matches TRBD2 (6 bases). The germline V and J ends were trimmed by 4 bases and 7 bases, with 8 bases remaining between them. Per germline, CDR1 WSHSY and CDR2 SAAADI. This CDR3 is built from 11 residues. The CDR3 region is CASSAGREQYV. The CDR3 nucleotides read TGCGCCAGCAGTGCGGGGAGGGAGCAGTACGTC.

The J gene is TRBJ2-7, the V gene TRBV12-3 or TRBV12-4, with 8 bases identical to TRBD1. This CDR3 contains 16 residues. The V gene end was trimmed by 3 bases and the J gene end by 1 base; junction bases not matched to a gene: 8. As DNA, the CDR3 is TGTGCCAGCAGTTTGGGGACAGGATTCGGTTCCTACGAGCAGTACGTC. Translating gives CASSLGTGFGSYEQYV.

In this sample, this clonotype turned up a few times. The genes are TRBV6-1 and TRBJ1-6; the D gene is possibly TRBD1 (5 bases). V was clipped by 6 bases and J by 13 bases, with 22 bases between them. The CDR3 sequence is 15 residues long. Germline CDR1 is MNHNS and CDR2 is SASEGT. The CDR3: CASSDTGPVPSPLHF. The CDR3 DNA follows: TGTGCCAGCAGCGATACAGGCCCGGTTCCCAGCCCCCTCCACTTT.

V gene TRBV5-1 combines with J gene TRBJ1-4; TRBD1 matches at 10 bases. J gave up 8 bases and V 4 bases, and 5 bases lay outside the gene matches. This CDR3 is 14 amino acids long. Germline CDR1 and CDR2: SGHRS and YFSETQ. CDR3 residues: CASSPGTGEEKLFF. In DNA form, the CDR3 reads TGCGCCAGCAGCCCCGGGACAGGGGAGGAAAAACTGTTTTTT.

V gene TRBV4-2 combines with J gene TRBJ2-5, with 7 bases fitting TRBD1. V dropped 0 bases and J dropped 6; count of bases not matched to a gene: 10. Germline values: CDR1 LGHNA, CDR2 YNFKEQ. The CDR3 sequence is 16 residues long. The chain's CDR3 is CASSQDRQGVGQTQYF. As DNA, the CDR3 is TGTGCCAGCAGCCAAGACCGACAGGGCGTCGGGCAGACCCAGTACTTC.